The T cell receptor (beta chain) under discussion was sequenced for a study of tumour-infiltrating T cells in Burkitt lymphoma. In the study overall: Overall and progression-free survival were predicted by productive clonality.

This CDR3 region has 15 residues. Trimming cost V 4 bases and J 0 bases, with 9 bases left between them. Looked up from germline, CDR1 is SEHNR and CDR2 is FQNEAQ (reference sequence). The repertoire was sequenced with immunoSEQ multiplex PCR; TCRdb's copy has only in-frame clones and lacks some. The sample records some 1,500 clones, about 15% being singletons. The V gene is TRBV7-9, the J gene TRBJ1-4; D unresolved. This receptor was taken from a human donor with diffuse large B-cell lymphoma. The sequencing input was tumor tissue. The CDR3 DNA reads as TGTGCCAGCAGCTCTACAGCCACAACTAATGAAAAACTGTTTTTT. Its translation: CASSSTATTNEKLFF.